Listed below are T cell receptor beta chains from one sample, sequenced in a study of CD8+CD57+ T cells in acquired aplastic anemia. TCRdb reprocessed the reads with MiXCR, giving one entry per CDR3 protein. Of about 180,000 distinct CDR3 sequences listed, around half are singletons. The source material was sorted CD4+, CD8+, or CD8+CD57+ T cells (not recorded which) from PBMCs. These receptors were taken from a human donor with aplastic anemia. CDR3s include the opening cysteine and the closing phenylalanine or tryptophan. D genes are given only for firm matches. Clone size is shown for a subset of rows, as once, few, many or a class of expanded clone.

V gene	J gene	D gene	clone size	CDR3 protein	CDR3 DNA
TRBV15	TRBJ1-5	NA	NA	CATSRVPGTLEDQPQHF	TGTGCCACCAGCAGAGTACCGGGGACACTAGAGGATCAGCCCCAGCATTTT
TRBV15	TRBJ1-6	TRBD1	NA	CATSKGQANSPLHF	TGTGCCACCAGTAAGGGACAGGCTAATTCACCCCTCCACTTT
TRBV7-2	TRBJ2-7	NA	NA	CASTSTYEQYF	TGTGCCAGCACCTCAACCTACGAGCAGTACTTC
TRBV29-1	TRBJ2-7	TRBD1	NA	CSVADRGITYEQYF	TGCAGCGTTGCAGACAGGGGAATCACCTACGAGCAGTACTTC
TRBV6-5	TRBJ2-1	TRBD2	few	CASSYTSGGAGEQFF	TGTGCCAGCAGTTACACTAGCGGGGGGGCGGGTGAGCAGTTCTTC
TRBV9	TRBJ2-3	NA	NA	CASSVGAGATTDTQYF	TGTGCCAGCAGTGTGGGGGCGGGAGCGACCACAGATACGCAGTATTTT
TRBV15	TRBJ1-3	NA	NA	CATSRQGVGGNTIYF	TGTGCCACCAGCAGGCAAGGGGTCGGTGGAAACACCATATATTTT
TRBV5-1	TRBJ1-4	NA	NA	CASSLRGNGHGEKLFF	TGCGCCAGCAGCTTGAGGGGTAACGGCCATGGTGAAAAACTGTTTTTT
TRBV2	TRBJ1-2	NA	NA	CASSEERAGTRWGYTF	TGTGCCAGCAGTGAAGAGCGGGCCGGGACACGGTGGGGCTACACCTTC
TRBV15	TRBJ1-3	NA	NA	CATSRLRNTIYF	TGTGCCACCAGCAGACTGCGAAACACCATATATTTT
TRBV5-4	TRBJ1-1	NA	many	CASSLAAGGMNTEAFF	TGTGCCAGCAGCTTGGCCGCGGGGGGGATGAACACTGAAGCTTTCTTT
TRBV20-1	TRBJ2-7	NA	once	CSARVGTVSSYEQYF	TGCAGTGCTAGGGTTGGCACTGTGAGCTCCTACGAGCAGTACTTC
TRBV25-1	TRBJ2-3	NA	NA	CASSEISGAVLSTDTQYF	TGTGCCAGCAGTGAAATTTCGGGGGCGGTCCTTAGCACAGATACGCAGTATTTT
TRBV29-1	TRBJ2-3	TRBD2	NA	CSPLPAGGQDTQYF	TGCAGTCCGCTCCCGGCGGGGGGGCAAGATACGCAGTATTTT
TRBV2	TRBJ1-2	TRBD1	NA	CASTGQGANGYTF	TGTGCCAGCACGGGACAGGGGGCGAATGGCTACACCTTC
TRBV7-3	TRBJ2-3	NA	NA	CASSLNPFQRPDTQYF	TGTGCCAGCAGCTTAAACCCCTTCCAACGACCAGATACGCAGTATTTT
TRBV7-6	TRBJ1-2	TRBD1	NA	CASSLGRGNYGYTF	TGTGCCAGCAGCTTGGGCAGGGGGAACTATGGCTACACCTTC
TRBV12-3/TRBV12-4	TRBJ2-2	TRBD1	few	CASNDPVGTDTGELFF	TGTGCCAGCAACGACCCCGTGGGGACAGACACCGGGGAGCTGTTTTTT
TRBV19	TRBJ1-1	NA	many	CASSIGQQNTEAFF	TGTGCCAGTAGTATAGGACAGCAGAACACTGAAGCTTTCTTT
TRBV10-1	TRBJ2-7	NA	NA	CASSPATLHEQYF	TGCGCCAGCAGCCCAGCAACCCTACACGAGCAGTACTTC
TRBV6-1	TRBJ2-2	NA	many	CASRNVNGELFF	TGTGCCAGTCGCAACGTTAACGGGGAGCTGTTTTTT
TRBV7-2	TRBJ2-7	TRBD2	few	CASSSGLATSYEQYF	TGTGCCAGCAGCTCAGGACTAGCGACCTCCTACGAGCAGTACTTC
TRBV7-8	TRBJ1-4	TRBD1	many	CASSLVGGGGEKLFF	TGTGCCAGCAGCTTAGTAGGAGGGGGCGGAGAAAAACTGTTTTTT
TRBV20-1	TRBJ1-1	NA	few	CSARDPGMNTEAFF	TGCAGTGCTAGAGATCCGGGAATGAACACTGAAGCTTTCTTT
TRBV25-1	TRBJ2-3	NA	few	CASSDFWGPFTDTQYF	TGTGCCAGCAGTGACTTTTGGGGGCCGTTCACAGATACGCAGTATTTT
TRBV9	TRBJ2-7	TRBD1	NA	CASSVGTGLGYEQYF	TGTGCCAGCAGCGTCGGGACAGGGCTTGGCTACGAGCAGTACTTC
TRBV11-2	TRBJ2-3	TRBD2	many	CASSLTSGGATDTQYF	TGTGCCAGCAGCTTGACTAGCGGGGGGGCCACAGATACGCAGTATTTT
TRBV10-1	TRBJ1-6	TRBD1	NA	CASSAGGTGGSRANSPLHF	TGCGCCAGCAGTGCCGGAGGGACAGGGGGCTCGAGAGCTAATTCACCCCTCCACTTT
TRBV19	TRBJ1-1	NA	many	CASSMASLRTQRGTEAFF	TGTGCCAGTAGTATGGCGAGCCTTCGGACACAACGGGGGACTGAAGCTTTCTTT
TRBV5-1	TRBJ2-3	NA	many	CASSKSTDTQYF	TGCGCCAGCAGCAAGAGCACAGATACGCAGTATTTT
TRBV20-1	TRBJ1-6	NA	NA	CRAREEGSYNSPLHF	TGCAGAGCTAGAGAGGAAGGGTCCTATAATTCACCCCTCCACTTT
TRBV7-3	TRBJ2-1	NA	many	CASSAVGLNEQFF	TGTGCCAGCAGCGCAGTCGGCCTTAATGAGCAGTTCTTC
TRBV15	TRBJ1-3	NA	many	CATSLRGASGNTIYF	TGTGCCACCAGCTTGCGGGGGGCCTCTGGAAACACCATATATTTT
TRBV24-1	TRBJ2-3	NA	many	CATSGTTDTQYF	TGTGCCACCAGTGGTACTACAGATACGCAGTATTTT
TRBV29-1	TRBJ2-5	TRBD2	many	CSVSRGGQETQYF	TGCAGCGTTTCTCGCGGGGGACAAGAGACCCAGTACTTC
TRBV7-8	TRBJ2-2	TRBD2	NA	CASTGTSGYTGELVF	TGTGCCAGCACCGGGACTAGCGGATACACCGGGGAGCTGGTTTTT
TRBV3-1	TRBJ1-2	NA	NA	CASSLRTGSLNYGYTF	TGTGCCAGCAGCCTCAGAACAGGGTCGTTAAACTATGGCTACACCTTC
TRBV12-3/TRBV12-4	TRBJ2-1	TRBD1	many	CATGQNYYNEQFF	TGTGCCACGGGACAGAACTATTACAATGAGCAGTTCTTC
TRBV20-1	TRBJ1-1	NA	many	CSARSGFGTEAFF	TGCAGTGCCCGCTCAGGGTTCGGGACTGAAGCTTTCTTT
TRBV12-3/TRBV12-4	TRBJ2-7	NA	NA	CASSTFEHRGPYEQYF	TGTGCCAGCAGTACCTTCGAACATCGGGGTCCATACGAGCAGTACTTC
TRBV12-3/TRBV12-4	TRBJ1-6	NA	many	CASSFSGGYSPLHF	TGTGCCAGCAGTTTTAGTGGGGGATATTCACCCCTCCACTTT
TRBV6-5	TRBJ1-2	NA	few	CASSYGLQDLYGYTF	TGTGCCAGCAGTTACGGACTGCAAGACCTCTATGGCTACACCTTC
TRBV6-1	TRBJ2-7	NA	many	CASSSPSGEQYF	TGTGCCAGCAGTAGCCCTTCTGGGGAGCAGTACTTC
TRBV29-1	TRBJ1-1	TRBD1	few	CSVEGDSIDTEAFF	TGCAGCGTCGAGGGGGACAGTATAGACACTGAAGCTTTCTTT
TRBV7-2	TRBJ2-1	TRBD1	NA	CASRPTGSNEQFF	TGTGCCAGCAGACCGACAGGGAGCAATGAGCAGTTCTTC
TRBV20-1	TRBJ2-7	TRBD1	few	CSARGTGDIYEQYF	TGCAGTGCTAGGGGGACAGGGGATATCTACGAGCAGTACTTC
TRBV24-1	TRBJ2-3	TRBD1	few	CATSEAGQGTDTQYF	TGTGCCACCAGTGAAGCGGGACAGGGTACAGATACGCAGTATTTT
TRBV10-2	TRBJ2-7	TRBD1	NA	CASARATGQVNYEQYF	TGCGCCAGCGCTCGGGCAACGGGACAGGTGAACTACGAGCAGTACTTC
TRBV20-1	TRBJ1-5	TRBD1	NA	CSAPGQGLWNQPQHF	TGCAGTGCTCCGGGACAGGGCCTTTGGAATCAGCCCCAGCATTTT
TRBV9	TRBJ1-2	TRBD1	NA	CASSVEKDRAYGYTF	TGTGCCAGCAGCGTAGAAAAAGACAGGGCCTATGGCTACACCTTC
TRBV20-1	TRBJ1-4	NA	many	CSARRDAGTNEKLFF	TGCAGTGCTAGACGGGACGCCGGAACTAATGAAAAACTGTTTTTT
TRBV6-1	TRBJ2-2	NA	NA	CASSGTGHTGELFF	TGTGCCAGCAGTGGGACTGGGCACACCGGGGAGCTGTTTTTT
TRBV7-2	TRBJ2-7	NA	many	CASSLAGARSPYEQYF	TGTGCCAGCAGCTTAGCTGGGGCTAGAAGCCCCTACGAGCAGTACTTC
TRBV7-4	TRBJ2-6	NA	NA	CASSSAGANVLTF	TGTGCCAGCAGCTCCGCCGGGGCCAACGTCCTGACTTTC